The 18 T cell receptor beta chains given below trace back to one sample, sequenced in a study of cytomegalovirus exposure and HLA in healthy donors. PCR was performed using 60 Vbeta and 13 Jbeta primers. TCRdb's copy holds only in-frame clones and misses some; the assay was immunoSEQ multiplex PCR. The table records more than 100,000 clones, 76% of them present only once. Sequences were obtained from PBMCs. The receptor set was obtained from a woman aged 18-29 years in good health and CMV-seropositive.

The V and J genes are TRBV19 and TRBJ2-3; TRBD1 matches 10 bases. With V trimmed by 6 bases and J by 3 bases, 3 bases remained unmatched. Germline CDR1 is LNHDA and CDR2 is SQIVND (reference sequence). The CDR3 is 14 amino acids. The CDR3 nucleotides are TGTGCCAGTAGGAGGACAGGGGGAACAGATACGCAGTATTTT. Its translation is CASRRTGGTDTQYF.

The chain combines TRBV23-1 with TRBJ2-5; no firm D call. TRBV23-1 has ORF status, its function being uncertain. Trimming stripped 4 bases from V and 3 bases from J, with 12 bases between. The CDR3 is 14 residues long. The CDR3 protein is CASSPRPRKETQYF. The CDR3 DNA reads TGCGCCAGCAGTCCTAGACCGAGGAAAGAGACCCAGTACTTC.

This clone has more than one count but fewer than ten. This chain links TRBV4-2 with TRBJ1-5; D uncertain. The V end was cut by 4 bases, the J end by 1 base, with 23 bases between. The CDR3 runs 19 residues. Germline V gene sequence: CDR1 LGHNA, CDR2 YNFKEQ. The CDR3, as DNA: TGTGCCAGCAGCCCCGACGACACGGGGTTGAGTTCCAGCAATCAGCCCCAGCATTTT. The encoded protein is CASSPDDTGLSSSNQPQHF.

The rearrangement links TRBV5-1 to TRBJ1-1, with unresolved D. CDR3 length equals 15 residues. CDR1 is SGHRS and CDR2 is YFSETQ in the germline V gene. Trimming cost V 0 bases and J 4 bases, with 13 bases left between them. The DNA for the CDR3 is TGCGCCAGCAGCTTGGCTAGTAACCCCATCACTGAAGCTTTCTTT. Translated, it gives CASSLASNPITEAFF.

The rearrangement links TRBV7-2 to TRBJ2-7, with TRBD2 matching over 9 bases. The CDR3 contains 14 residues. V was clipped by 3 bases and J by 6 bases; unmatched bases: 6. The germline gives CDR1 SGHTA, CDR2 FQGNSA. CDR3 sequence reads: CASSLASGRREQYF. Here the CDR3 DNA reads TGTGCCAGCAGCTTGGCCAGCGGGAGGCGCGAGCAGTACTTC.

The chain links TRBV5-1 to TRBJ2-7; 13 nucleotides line up with TRBD2. The germline V gene encodes CDR1 SGHRS and CDR2 YFSETQ. The CDR3 covers 15 residues. The ends lost 1 base at V and 4 bases at J; junction bases unmatched: 2. The CDR3 DNA reads TGCGCCAGCAGCTTGACTAGCGGGGGGGAATACGAGCAGTACTTC. Protein sequence: CASSLTSGGEYEQYF.

The chain combines TRBV9 with TRBJ1-3; D call uncertain. This CDR3 has 11 residues. Trimming took off 6 bases at V and 7 bases at J, with 8 bases between the two ends. CDR1 is SGDLS, CDR2 YYNGEE, per germline. The CDR3 loop is CASTNENTIYF. As DNA, the CDR3 is TGTGCCAGCACGAACGAGAACACCATATATTTT.

This chain links TRBV7-8 with TRBJ2-7; TRBD2 aligns across 11 bases. The CDR3 covers 18 residues. Germline CDR1 is SGHVS and CDR2 is FQNEAQ. The junction had 8 bases not matched to a gene; V was cut back by 1 base and J by 0 bases. The CDR3 protein is CASSLGLAGGSGSYEQYF. The CDR3, as DNA: TGTGCCAGCAGCTTAGGGCTAGCGGGAGGATCGGGCTCCTACGAGCAGTACTTC.

The chain combines TRBV12-5 with TRBJ2-5, with a weak D call TRBD2 (6 bases). Germline values: CDR1 LGHNT, CDR2 FRNRAP. V was shortened by 3 bases and J by 7 bases, with 18 bases between the two germline ends. This CDR3 spans 15 amino acids. The CDR3 protein is CASGFSTGRESTQYF. DNA for the CDR3: TGTGCTAGTGGTTTTTCTACTGGACGGGAGTCGACCCAGTACTTC.

The chain uses TRBV28 and TRBJ2-7; 9 positions match TRBD2. Germline CDR1 is MDHEN and CDR2 is SYDVKM. CDR3 length: 12 residues. With 8 bases clipped from V and 6 bases from J, the junction kept 5 bases outside the gene matches. The CDR3 region is CASGLARVEQYF. DNA of the CDR3: TGTGCCAGCGGACTAGCGCGGGTCGAGCAGTACTTC. The full variable domain, in which reference TRBV28 and TRBJ2-7 provide the parts outside the CDR3, is DVKVTQSSRYLVKRTGEKVFLECVQDMDHENMFWYRQDPGLGLRLIYFSYDVKMKEKGDIPEGYSVSREKKERFSLILESASTNQTSMYLCASGLARVEQYFGPGTRLTVT.

The rearrangement uses TRBV6-1 and TRBJ2-7; the match to TRBD2 covers 7 bases. CDR1 and CDR2 (germline): MNHNS, SASEGT. V lost 6 bases, J lost 6 bases, and 5 bases stayed unmatched. The CDR3 contains 12 residues. DNA for the CDR3: TGTGCCAGCAGCCAAGGGAGGGTCGAGCAGTACTTC. Encoded protein: CASSQGRVEQYF.

The CDR3, as DNA: TGCAGCGTTGTGGACTCGGGAGAAACAGATACGCAGTATTTT. Residues: CSVVDSGETDTQYF. The rearrangement uses TRBV29-1 and TRBJ2-3; tentative D call: TRBD2 (6 bases). This CDR3 is built from 14 residues. Trimming cost V 4 bases and J 3 bases, with 14 bases left between them. Per the germline V gene, CDR1 is SQVTM and CDR2 is ANQGSEA.

This clone was counted only a few times. The chain carries TRBV6-1 and TRBJ2-7; the match to TRBD1 covers 10 bases. This CDR3 contains 13 residues. Unmatched junction bases numbered 1, after V lost 5 bases and J lost 3 bases. Germline CDR1 reads MNHNS; CDR2 reads SASEGT. CDR3 nucleotides: TGTGCCAGCAGTCGGGACAGGGGCTACGAGCAGTACTTC. This encodes CASSRDRGYEQYF.

V is TRBV6-6 and J is TRBJ1-5; D perhaps matches TRBD1 (6 bases). CDR1 is MNHNY, CDR2 SVGAGI, per germline (reference sequence). Trimming removed 6 bases from V and 5 bases from J, with 11 bases in between. This CDR3 region has 13 residues. The CDR3 reads CASRPGVDQPQHF. CDR3 DNA: TGTGCCAGCAGACCAGGGGTAGATCAGCCCCAGCATTTT.

The chain uses TRBV7-9 and TRBJ1-3; 7 nucleotides match TRBD1. The ends lost 5 bases at V and 9 bases at J; junction bases unmatched: 16. The CDR3 totals 16 residues. Germline assignment: CDR1 SEHNR and CDR2 FQNEAQ (reference sequence). The CDR3 loop reads CASSPQSGTEGSTIYF. Written as DNA, the CDR3 is TGTGCCAGCAGCCCCCAATCCGGGACAGAGGGATCCACCATATATTTT. Full variable domain (rest looked up from reference TRBV7-9 and TRBJ1-3): DTGVSQNPRHKITKRGQNVTFRCDPISEHNRLYWYRQTLGQGPEFLTYFQNEAQLEKSRLLSDRFSAERPKGSFSTLEIQRTEQGDSAMYLCASSPQSGTEGSTIYFGEGSWLTVV.

The chain combines TRBV27 with TRBJ2-5; D is perhaps TRBD1 (6 bases). This CDR3 is built from 14 residues. Germline V gene data show CDR1 as MNHEY and CDR2 as SMNVEV (reference sequence). Trimming pared 4 bases from V and 4 bases from J, leaving 13 bases between. The CDR3, as DNA: TGTGCCAGCAGTTCGCGGACAGAGGGAGAGACCCAGTACTTC. Its protein product is CASSSRTEGETQYF.

This clone was detected only a few times. The sample has other DNA sequences that encode this CDR3 too. The chain is built from TRBV27 and TRBJ2-1; 12 bases fit TRBD1. Trimming took 3 bases from V and 6 from J; bases not matched to a gene: 6. Germline V gives CDR1 MNHEY, CDR2 SMNVEV (reference sequence). This CDR3 contains 16 residues. The CDR3 coding sequence is TGTGCCAGCAGTTTGGGACAGGGGGCGGCGGGCAATGAGCAGTTCTTC. Its protein is CASSLGQGAAGNEQFF.

This clone was seen once. The chain joins TRBV4-3 to TRBJ2-7; 8 nucleotides align to TRBD2. The germline gives CDR1 LGHNA, CDR2 YSLEER. CDR3 length: 14 amino acids. The J segment lost 6 bases and the V segment lost 2 bases, leaving 6 bases of the junction unmatched. This CDR3 reads CASSQSGTSSEQYF. The CDR3 DNA is TGCGCCAGCAGCCAATCGGGGACTAGTAGCGAGCAGTACTTC.